The 21 T cell receptor beta chains listed next were all sequenced from one sample in a study of control samples from healthy donors and cancer patients (dated by TCRdb to the early 2020s). Preparation of the library involved the immunoSEQ multiplex PCR assay. TCRdb took over this immuneACCESS table, retaining in-frame rearrangements with V and J assigned. Such tables are incomplete; in checked studies, under half of the missing clones stem from an unresolved V gene, and the remainder is unexplained. Recorded for this sample are 100,000 to 120,000 clones; about 83% of them occurred a single time. Roughly 13% of the sample lies in the top ten. Material for sequencing was blood. Receptor source: a woman in her 50s in good health.

The V and J genes are TRBV9 and TRBJ2-5; 12 positions match TRBD2. There are 17 residues in the CDR3. V lost 0 bases and J lost 5; bases outside the gene matches: 8. Germline values: CDR1 SGDLS, CDR2 YYNGEE. The CDR3 bases are TGTGCCAGCAGCGTAGGCCCTCTAGCGGGGGGGCGTGAGACCCAGTACTTC. Its translation: CASSVGPLAGGRETQYF.

V gene TRBV27 combines with J gene TRBJ2-1; D is ambiguous. This CDR3 spans 15 amino acids. Germline V gene data show CDR1 as MNHEY and CDR2 as SMNVEV (reference sequence). Trimming cost V 5 bases and J 4 bases, with 15 bases left between them. The CDR3 spells CASSLTLDSYNEQFF. The CDR3 bases are TGTGCCAGCAGTCTTACACTTGATTCTTACAATGAGCAGTTCTTC.

The CDR3 region has the DNA TGTGCCAGCAGCGTAGGAGACGGGCAAAATGAAAAACTGTTTTTT. It encodes CASSVGDGQNEKLFF. The genes are TRBV9 and TRBJ1-4; no firm D call. The V and J ends lost 0 bases and 5 bases respectively, with 11 bases between them. The CDR3 has 15 amino acids. Germline CDR1 is SGDLS and CDR2 is YYNGEE. Full variable domain (outside the CDR3, taken from reference TRBV9 and TRBJ1-4): DSGVTQTPKHLITATGQRVTLRCSPRSGDLSVYWYQQSLDQGLQFLIQYYNGEERAKGNILERFSAQQFPDLHSELNLSSLELGDSALYFCASSVGDGQNEKLFFGSGTQLSVL.

The CDR3 DNA sequence: TGTGCCATGAGGAGCGGGAGTGAGGCAGATACGCAGTATTTT. This gives the protein CAMRSGSEADTQYF. The V call is TRBV10-3, the J call TRBJ2-3, with 8 bases fitting TRBD2. Germline trimming cut 9 bases from V and 4 bases from J; bases unmatched to any gene: 9. The V gene's germline CDR1 is ENHRY and CDR2 SYGVKD. The CDR3 has 14 amino acids.

The V call is TRBV27, the J call TRBJ2-5; weak D call: TRBD2 (5 bases). V dropped 8 bases and J dropped 1 base, with 17 bases sitting between them. The germline V gene has CDR1 MNHEY and CDR2 SMNVEV (reference sequence). The CDR3 totals 15 residues. The CDR3 protein is CASRIHSAVQETQYF. CDR3 sequence (DNA): TGTGCCAGCCGAATTCACTCAGCGGTCCAAGAGACCCAGTACTTC.

V gene TRBV5-1 combines with J gene TRBJ2-4; D remains unclear. Trimming took 0 bases from V and 0 from J, leaving 4 bases between them. The CDR3 has 14 amino acids. From germline, CDR1 is SGHRS and CDR2 YFSETQ. The CDR3 reads CASSLGLAKNIQYF. For the CDR3, the DNA is TGCGCCAGCAGCTTGGGCCTAGCCAAAAACATTCAGTACTTC.

The chain uses TRBV5-1 and TRBJ2-7, with D possibly called TRBD1 or TRBD2 (5 bases each). This CDR3 has 16 residues. V was pared by 0 bases and J by 3 bases, with 16 bases between. Germline V gene data show CDR1 as SGHRS and CDR2 as YFSETQ. The CDR3 loop is CASSLVPGTMYYEQYF. The CDR3 nucleotides read TGCGCCAGCAGCTTGGTTCCCGGGACGATGTACTACGAGCAGTACTTC.

The J gene is TRBJ2-1, the V gene TRBV13; D may correspond to TRBD1 or TRBD2 (6 bases each). This CDR3 has 15 residues. The V end lost 4 bases, the J end lost 5 bases, and 15 bases lay between the germline ends. Germline V gene sequence: CDR1 PRHDT, CDR2 FYEKMQ (reference sequence). The CDR3 spells CASSSRQRGDNEQFF. The DNA for the CDR3 is TGTGCCAGCAGCTCCCGACAGAGGGGGGACAATGAGCAGTTCTTC.

This sequence joins TRBV5-4 and TRBJ2-7; 8 bases are a match to TRBD1. Germline lookup yields CDR1 SGHNT and CDR2 YYREEE (reference sequence). With 4 bases clipped from V and 4 bases from J, the junction kept 16 bases outside the gene matches. The CDR3 runs to 17 residues. The CDR3 sequence: CASSPATPGTGGYEQYF. CDR3 nucleotides: TGTGCCAGCAGCCCCGCTACCCCCGGGACAGGTGGTTACGAGCAGTACTTC.

The V gene is TRBV5-3, the J gene TRBJ1-1; D call uncertain. TRBV5-3 is reported as an ORF; its role is uncertain. The CDR3 is 17 residues long. The V gene lost 0 bases and the J gene lost 1 base, with 16 bases spanning the gap. CDR3 loop: CARSLVASASRNTEAFF. CDR3 bases: TGTGCCAGAAGCTTGGTAGCGTCTGCCTCCCGGAACACTGAAGCTTTCTTT.

The rearrangement joins TRBV2 to TRBJ1-6, with TRBD1 identical over 9 bases. CDR1 is SNHLY, CDR2 FYNNEI, per germline. The CDR3 totals 13 residues. Germline trimming cut 6 bases from V and 7 bases from J; bases unmatched to any gene: 1. CDR3 amino acids: CASRGTGNSPLHF. DNA for the CDR3: TGTGCCAGCAGAGGGACAGGGAATTCACCCCTCCACTTT.

As concerns this clone: A junction end diverges from the germline sequence, so it may reflect a read error. Other DNA sequences from this sample encode an identical CDR3 as well. The chain carries TRBV11-2 and TRBJ1-1; TRBD1 aligns across 7 bases. CDR1 and CDR2 (germline): SGHAT, FQNNGV. CDR3 length equals 18 residues. For the CDR3, the DNA is TGTGCCAGCAGCTTAGTCGGGAGGGGGCTACTTCTGAACACTGAGGCTTTCTTT. Encoded protein: CASSLVGRGLLLNTEAFF.

The CDR3 sequence is CSVGQDPNSYEQYF. The CDR3 DNA sequence: TGCAGCGTCGGACAGGACCCGAACTCCTACGAGCAGTACTTC. J is TRBJ2-7 and V is TRBV29-1; TRBD1 matches 7 bases. The CDR3 runs 14 residues. Germline trimming cut 6 bases from V and 0 bases from J; bases unmatched to any gene: 8. The germline V gene encodes CDR1 SQVTM and CDR2 ANQGSEA.

V usage is TRBV28 and J usage is TRBJ2-5; tentative D call: TRBD1 (6 bases). The V end lost 6 bases, the J end lost 5 bases, and 13 bases lay between the germline ends. The CDR3 consists of 13 residues. CDR1 is MDHEN, CDR2 SYDVKM, per germline. In DNA form, the CDR3 reads TGTGCCAGCAGCATGGGGGCCACGGAGACCCAGTACTTC. It encodes CASSMGATETQYF. Full variable domain (rest looked up from reference TRBV28 and TRBJ2-5): DVKVTQSSRYLVKRTGEKVFLECVQDMDHENMFWYRQDPGLGLRLIYFSYDVKMKEKGDIPEGYSVSREKKERFSLILESASTNQTSMYLCASSMGATETQYFGPGTRLLVL.

The J gene is TRBJ2-7, the V gene TRBV27; D is perhaps TRBD1 (6 bases). The CDR3 is made up of 14 amino acids. Between the trimmed V and J ends, which lost 2 bases and 6 bases, there was a span of 14 bases. CDR1 MNHEY and CDR2 SMNVEV come from the germline V gene (reference sequence). In DNA, the CDR3 is TGTGCCAGCAGTTTAGCCAGGGGTTTGGGCGAGCAGTACTTC. Translation gives CASSLARGLGEQYF.

This clone was seen a few times. The rearrangement joins TRBV11-3 to TRBJ2-1, with TRBD2 matching over 8 bases. J gave up 1 base and V 1 base, and 12 bases lay outside the gene matches. Germline V gene data show CDR1 as SGHNT and CDR2 as YENEEA. This CDR3 contains 19 residues. The CDR3 bases are TGTGCCAGCAGCTTAGGACGGAAGGTAGCGGGGTTATCCTACAATGAGCAGTTCTTC. Translating gives CASSLGRKVAGLSYNEQFF.

The chain employs TRBV28 and TRBJ1-3; D might be TRBD1 (5 bases). Germline CDR1 and CDR2: MDHEN and SYDVKM. The length of the CDR3 is 13 residues. V lost 8 bases, J lost 2 bases, and 10 bases lay in between. Written as DNA, the CDR3 is TGTGCCAGCGAGGGGACGCCTGGAAACACCATATATTTT. Translating gives CASEGTPGNTIYF. Complete variable domain (other parts from reference TRBV28 and TRBJ1-3): DVKVTQSSRYLVKRTGEKVFLECVQDMDHENMFWYRQDPGLGLRLIYFSYDVKMKEKGDIPEGYSVSREKKERFSLILESASTNQTSMYLCASEGTPGNTIYFGEGSWLTVV.

The table lists this clone with a few counts. The rearrangement links TRBV4-3 to TRBJ2-2, with D unclear. Germline lookup yields CDR1 LGHNA and CDR2 YSLEER. The CDR3 consists of 15 residues. V dropped 4 bases and J dropped 4 bases, with 13 bases sitting between them. The CDR3 coding sequence is TGCGCCAGCAGCCTTCAGGAGCACGGCACCGGGGAGCTGTTTTTT. Translated: CASSLQEHGTGELFF.

The CDR3 nucleotides are TGCGCCAGCAGTGACAGGCGGGCCGCCTCCTACGAGCAGTACTTC. Translating gives CASSDRRAASYEQYF. This chain joins TRBV10-2 and TRBJ2-7; perhaps TRBD2 as D (5 bases). The CDR3 has 15 residues. V was shortened by 3 bases and J by 0 bases, with 12 bases between the two germline ends. CDR1 is WSHSY and CDR2 is SAAADI in the germline V gene.

This chain links TRBV7-8 with TRBJ2-1, with a weak D call TRBD2 (7 bases). V lost 4 bases, J lost 7 bases, and 14 bases lay in between. This CDR3 is built from 14 residues. CDR1 SGHVS and CDR2 FQNEAQ come from the germline V gene. The CDR3 spells CASSSGGRRNEQFF. The CDR3 DNA follows: TGTGCCAGCAGCTCGGGGGGCAGGCGTAATGAGCAGTTCTTC.

The chain uses TRBV7-6 and TRBJ1-5, with unresolved D. The CDR3 consists of 13 residues. Trimming cost V 5 bases and J 0 bases, with 5 bases left between them. Germline V gives CDR1 SGHVS, CDR2 FNYEAQ. The CDR3 sequence is CASSPYSNQPQHF. In DNA, the CDR3 is TGTGCCAGCAGCCCTTATAGCAATCAGCCCCAGCATTTT.